These 3 T cell receptor beta chains originate from one sample sequenced in a study of shared clonotypes between healthy human individuals. Only in-frame clones appear in the TCRdb table, and some are missing; sequencing was by immunoSEQ multiplex PCR. In the table there are some 300,000 clones, more than 60% of which are singletons. The sample comprised memory CD4+ T cells sorted from blood. Subset: CD45RA-negative fraction. The receptors originated from a man under 40 in good health.

This rearrangement joins TRBV5-6 to TRBJ2-5, with a weak D call TRBD2 (6 bases). Per the germline V gene, CDR1 is SGHDT and CDR2 is YYEEEE. The CDR3 extends over 14 amino acids. V was pared by 0 bases and J by 5 bases, with 11 bases between. Written as DNA, the CDR3 is TGTGCCAGCAGCTTGGGGCGGGATTATGAGACCCAGTACTTC. Its protein product is CASSLGRDYETQYF. Complete variable domain (other parts from reference TRBV5-6 and TRBJ2-5): DAGVTQSPTHLIKTRGQQVTLRCSPKSGHDTVSWYQQALGQGPQFIFQYYEEEERQRGNFPDRFSGHQFPNYSSELNVNALLLGDSALYLCASSLGRDYETQYFGPGTRLLVL.

In its sample, this clone was seen a few times. This chain connects TRBV18 to TRBJ2-5; D perhaps matches TRBD2 (6 bases). CDR3 length equals 15 residues. The V and J ends lost 2 bases and 0 bases respectively, with 10 bases between them. From germline, CDR1 is KGHSH and CDR2 LQKENI. Here the CDR3 reads CASSPYVADQETQYF. DNA of the CDR3: TGTGCCAGCTCACCATACGTAGCGGACCAAGAGACCCAGTACTTC. Using reference TRBV18 and TRBJ2-5 for the parts outside the CDR3, the full variable domain is NAGVMQNPRHLVRRRGQEARLRCSPMKGHSHVYWYRQLPEEGLKFMVYLQKENIIDESGMPKERFSAEFPKEGPSILRIQQVVRGDSAAYFCASSPYVADQETQYFGPGTRLLVL.

In its sample, this clone was seen a few times. DNA of the CDR3: TGCGCCAGCAGCCAAGGGGCGCGCACCGGGGAGCTGTTTTTT. It encodes CASSQGARTGELFF. The genes are TRBV4-1 and TRBJ2-2; D not resolved. Germline CDR1 MGHRA, CDR2 YSYEKL. The germline V and J ends were trimmed by 1 base and 4 bases, with 7 bases remaining between them. The length of the CDR3 is 14 residues.